This TCR beta chain was profiled in a study of T cell repertoires in cytomegalovirus infection. The wider study: Public TCR beta signatures were indicative of both CMV infection and a matching HLA type. Findings and limits, study-wide: Identification of carriers of CMV plus the relevant HLA was performed using cumulative public TCR beta family frequency. In two of eight donors, the top clonotype was HLA-C-restricted CMV-specific.

With respect to this clonotype: Its antigen is as yet unknown.

TCRdb ran MiXCR on the reads and lists one entry per CDR3 protein. The repertoire holds fewer than 950,000 distinct CDR3 sequences, with around a third as singletons. V shed 8 bases, J shed 1 base, and the junction held 12 bases outside the gene matches. This CDR3 is 16 amino acids long. The germline V gene has CDR1 SNHLY and CDR2 FYNNEI. The chain employs TRBV2 and TRBJ2-3, with 7 bases matching TRBD1. The sequence was collected from a human donor in good health (CMV status not recorded). Some clones in this sample may be carry-over from other donors' samples. Sequenced here: cultured CD8+ T cells from PBMCs, sampled from culture after CMV antigen stimulation. The CDR3 region is CASFDRVGKGTDTQYF. In DNA form, the CDR3 reads TGTGCCAGCTTCGACAGGGTGGGGAAAGGCACAGATACGCAGTATTTT. The full variable domain, with the rest looked up from reference TRBV2 and TRBJ2-3, is EPEVTQTPSHQVTQMGQEVILRCVPISNHLYFYWYRQILGQKVEFLVSFYNNEISEKSEIFDDQFSVERPDGSNFTLKIRSTKLEDSAMYFCASFDRVGKGTDTQYFGPGTRLTVL.